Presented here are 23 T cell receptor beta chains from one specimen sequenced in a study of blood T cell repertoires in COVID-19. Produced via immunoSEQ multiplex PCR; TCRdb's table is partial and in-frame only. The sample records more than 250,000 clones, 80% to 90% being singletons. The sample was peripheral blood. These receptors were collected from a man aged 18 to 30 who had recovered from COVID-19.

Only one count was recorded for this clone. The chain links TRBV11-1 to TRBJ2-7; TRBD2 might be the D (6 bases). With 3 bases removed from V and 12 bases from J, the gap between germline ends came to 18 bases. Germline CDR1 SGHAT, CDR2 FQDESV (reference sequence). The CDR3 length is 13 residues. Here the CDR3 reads CASSFGGASPVYF. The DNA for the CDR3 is TGTGCCAGCAGCTTTGGCGGGGCCTCCCCCGTGTACTTC. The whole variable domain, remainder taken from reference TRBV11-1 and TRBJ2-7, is EAEVAQSPRYKITEKSQAVAFWCDPISGHATLYWYRQILGQGPELLVQFQDESVVDDSQLPKDRFSAERLKGVDSTLKIQPAELGDSAMYLCASSFGGASPVYFGPGTRLTVT.

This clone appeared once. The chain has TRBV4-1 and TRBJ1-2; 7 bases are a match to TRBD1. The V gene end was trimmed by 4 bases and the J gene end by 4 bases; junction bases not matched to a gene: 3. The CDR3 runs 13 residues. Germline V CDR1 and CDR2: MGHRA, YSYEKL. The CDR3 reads CASSPTGIYGYTF. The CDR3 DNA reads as TGCGCCAGCAGCCCGACAGGGATCTATGGCTACACCTTC.

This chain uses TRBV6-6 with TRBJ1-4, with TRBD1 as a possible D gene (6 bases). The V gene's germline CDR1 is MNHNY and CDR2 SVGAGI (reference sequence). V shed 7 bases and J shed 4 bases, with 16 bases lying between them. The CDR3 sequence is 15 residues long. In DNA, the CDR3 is TGTGCCAGCACCGACACCGACAGGCTTAATGAAAAACTGTTTTTT. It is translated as CASTDTDRLNEKLFF.

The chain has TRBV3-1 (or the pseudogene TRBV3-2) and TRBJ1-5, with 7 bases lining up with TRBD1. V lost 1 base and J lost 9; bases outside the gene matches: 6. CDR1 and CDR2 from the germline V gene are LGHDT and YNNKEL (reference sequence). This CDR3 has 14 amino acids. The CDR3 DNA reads TGTGCCAGCAGCCAAGGTGGCAACAGGGGGCCCCAGCATTTT. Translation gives CASSQGGNRGPQHF.

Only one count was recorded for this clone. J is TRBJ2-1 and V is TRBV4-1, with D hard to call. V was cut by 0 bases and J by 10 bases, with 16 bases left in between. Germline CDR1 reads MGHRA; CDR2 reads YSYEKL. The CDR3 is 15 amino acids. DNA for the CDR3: TGCGCCAGCAGCCAAGATAGATTCGTAGTTCGGGAGCAGTTCTTC. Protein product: CASSQDRFVVREQFF.

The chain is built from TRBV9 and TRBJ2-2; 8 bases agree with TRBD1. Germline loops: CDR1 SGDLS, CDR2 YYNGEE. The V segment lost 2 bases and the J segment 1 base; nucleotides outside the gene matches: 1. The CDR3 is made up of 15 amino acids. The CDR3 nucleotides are TGTGCCAGCAGCGTTGGACAGGGGAACACCGGGGAGCTGTTTTTT. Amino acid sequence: CASSVGQGNTGELFF.

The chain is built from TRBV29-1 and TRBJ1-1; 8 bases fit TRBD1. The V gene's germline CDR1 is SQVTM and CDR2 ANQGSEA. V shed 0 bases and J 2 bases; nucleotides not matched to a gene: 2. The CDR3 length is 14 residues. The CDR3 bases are TGCAGCGTTGAAGAACAGGGGGTTAACACTGAAGCTTTCTTT. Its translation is CSVEEQGVNTEAFF.

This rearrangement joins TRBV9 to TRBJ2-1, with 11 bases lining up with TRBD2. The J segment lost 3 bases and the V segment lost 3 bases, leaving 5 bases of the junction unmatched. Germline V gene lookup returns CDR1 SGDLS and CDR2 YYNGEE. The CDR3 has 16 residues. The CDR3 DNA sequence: TGTGCCAGCAGCGCACGACTAGCGGGATTCTACAATGAGCAGTTCTTC. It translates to CASSARLAGFYNEQFF. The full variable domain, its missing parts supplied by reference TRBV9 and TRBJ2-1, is DSGVTQTPKHLITATGQRVTLRCSPRSGDLSVYWYQQSLDQGLQFLIQYYNGEERAKGNILERFSAQQFPDLHSELNLSSLELGDSALYFCASSARLAGFYNEQFFGPGTRLTVL.

The CDR3 DNA sequence: TGTGCCAGCAGCCCAGGGACTAGCGGGAGGTACTACGAGCAGTACTTC. It yields the protein CASSPGTSGRYYEQYF. V is TRBV5-4 and J is TRBJ2-7; 15 positions match TRBD2. Germline V gives CDR1 SGHNT, CDR2 YYREEE (reference sequence). This CDR3 spans 16 amino acids. Germline trimming cut 4 bases from V and 3 bases from J; bases unmatched to any gene: 5.

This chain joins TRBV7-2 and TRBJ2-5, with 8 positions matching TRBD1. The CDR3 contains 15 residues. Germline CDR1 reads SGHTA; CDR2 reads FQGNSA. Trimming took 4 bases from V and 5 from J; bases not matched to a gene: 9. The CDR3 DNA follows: TGTGCCAGCAGCTCTTACCCCCACAGGGGGGAGACCCAGTACTTC. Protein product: CASSSYPHRGETQYF.

DNA of the CDR3: TGTGCCACCTCGGGACAGAACAATCAGCCCCAGCATTTT. Encoded protein: CATSGQNNQPQHF. The V call is TRBV19, the J call TRBJ1-5; 7 bases are shared with TRBD1. Germline-derived CDR1 and CDR2 are LNHDA and SQIVND (reference sequence). V dropped 10 bases and J dropped 3; count of bases not matched to a gene: 6. This CDR3 region has 13 residues.

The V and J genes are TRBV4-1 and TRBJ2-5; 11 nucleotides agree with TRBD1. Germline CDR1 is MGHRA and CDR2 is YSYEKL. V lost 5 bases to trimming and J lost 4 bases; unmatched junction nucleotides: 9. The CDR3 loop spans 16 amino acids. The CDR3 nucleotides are TGCGCCAGCAGCTCCCCGAGGACAGGGGGCGGAGAGACCCAGTACTTC. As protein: CASSSPRTGGGETQYF.

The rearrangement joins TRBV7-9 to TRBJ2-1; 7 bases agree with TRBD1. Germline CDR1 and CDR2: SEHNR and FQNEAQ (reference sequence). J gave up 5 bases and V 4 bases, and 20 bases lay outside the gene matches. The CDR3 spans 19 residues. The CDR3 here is CASSSNRGTIPVADNEQFF. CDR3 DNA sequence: TGTGCCAGCAGCTCGAACAGGGGAACGATTCCCGTAGCAGACAATGAGCAGTTCTTC.

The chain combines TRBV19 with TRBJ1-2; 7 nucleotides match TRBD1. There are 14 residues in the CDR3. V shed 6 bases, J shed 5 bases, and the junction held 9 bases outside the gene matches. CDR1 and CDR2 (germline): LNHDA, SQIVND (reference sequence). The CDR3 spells CASSIQGNKYGYTF. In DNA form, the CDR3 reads TGTGCCAGTAGCATACAGGGGAATAAGTATGGCTACACCTTC.

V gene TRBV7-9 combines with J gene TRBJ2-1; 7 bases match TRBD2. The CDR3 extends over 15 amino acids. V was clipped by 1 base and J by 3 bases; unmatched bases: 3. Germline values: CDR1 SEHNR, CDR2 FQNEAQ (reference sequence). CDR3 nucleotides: TGTGCCAGCAGCTTAGAAGGACTAGGCTACAATGAGCAGTTCTTC. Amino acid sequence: CASSLEGLGYNEQFF. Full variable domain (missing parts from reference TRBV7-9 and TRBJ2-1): DTGVSQNPRHKITKRGQNVTFRCDPISEHNRLYWYRQTLGQGPEFLTYFQNEAQLEKSRLLSDRFSAERPKGSFSTLEIQRTEQGDSAMYLCASSLEGLGYNEQFFGPGTRLTVL.

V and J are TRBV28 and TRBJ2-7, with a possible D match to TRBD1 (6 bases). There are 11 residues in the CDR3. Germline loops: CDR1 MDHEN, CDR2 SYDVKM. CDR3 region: CSAGVLYEQYF. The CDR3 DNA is TGTTCTGCAGGGGTTTTGTACGAGCAGTACTTC.

The CDR3 nucleotides are TGTGCCAGCAGCCCCAACGACCTGGGACAGGGGCTCAGAGGCTACACCTTC. It is translated as CASSPNDLGQGLRGYTF. J is TRBJ1-2 and V is TRBV7-3; TRBD1 matches 10 bases. This CDR3 is built from 17 residues. The trim removed 5 bases at V and 8 bases at J, leaving 17 bases unmatched. Germline CDR1 is SGHTA and CDR2 is FQGTGA.

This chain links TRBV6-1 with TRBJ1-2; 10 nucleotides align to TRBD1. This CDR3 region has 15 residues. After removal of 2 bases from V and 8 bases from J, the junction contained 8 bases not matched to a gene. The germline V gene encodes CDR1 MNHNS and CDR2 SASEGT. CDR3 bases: TGTGCCAGCAGTGAATCCGGGACAGGGGTTGACGGCTACACCTTC. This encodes CASSESGTGVDGYTF.

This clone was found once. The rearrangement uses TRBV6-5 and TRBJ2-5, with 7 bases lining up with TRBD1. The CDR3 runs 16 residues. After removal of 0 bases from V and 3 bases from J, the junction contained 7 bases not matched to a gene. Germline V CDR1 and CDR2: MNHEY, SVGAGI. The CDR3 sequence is CASSYSRQGTEETQYF. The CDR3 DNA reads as TGTGCCAGCAGTTACTCGCGACAGGGAACCGAAGAGACCCAGTACTTC.

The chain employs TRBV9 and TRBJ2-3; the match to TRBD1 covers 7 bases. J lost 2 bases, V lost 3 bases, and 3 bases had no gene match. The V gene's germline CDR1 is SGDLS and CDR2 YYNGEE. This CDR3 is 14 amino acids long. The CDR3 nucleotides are TGTGCCAGCAGCGAGGGACAGCCCACAGATACGCAGTATTTT. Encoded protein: CASSEGQPTDTQYF.

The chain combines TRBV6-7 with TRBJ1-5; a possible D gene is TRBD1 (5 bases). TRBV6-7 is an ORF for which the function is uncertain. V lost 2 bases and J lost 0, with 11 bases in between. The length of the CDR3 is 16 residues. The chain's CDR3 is CASSYRGRNSNQPQHF. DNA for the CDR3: TGTGCCAGCAGTTACCGGGGGAGAAATAGCAATCAGCCCCAGCATTTT.

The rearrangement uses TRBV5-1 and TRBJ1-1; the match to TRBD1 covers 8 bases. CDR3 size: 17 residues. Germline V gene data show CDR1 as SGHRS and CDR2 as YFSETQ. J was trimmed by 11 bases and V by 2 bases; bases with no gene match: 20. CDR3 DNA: TGCGCCAGCAGCTTTACATCGTTGGACAGGGCAAAACAATGGGCTTTCTTT. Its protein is CASSFTSLDRAKQWAFF.

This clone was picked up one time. CDR3 region: CAWSIQGIFLGYTF. The CDR3, as DNA: TGTGCCTGGAGTATACAGGGGATCTTCCTTGGCTACACCTTC. This sequence joins TRBV30 and TRBJ1-2, with TRBD1 matching 7 bases. The CDR3 consists of 14 residues. The germline gives CDR1 GTSNPN, CDR2 SVGIG (reference sequence). The ends lost 2 bases at V and 7 bases at J; junction bases unmatched: 10.